The text below deals with one TCR beta chain. Sequencing used immunoSEQ multiplex PCR; TCRdb keeps in-frame clones, though not all of them. The data show approximately 260,000 clones, with approximately 89% seen just once and roughly 10% held by the top ten. This specimen comes from a study of blood T cell repertoires in COVID-19. CDR1 SQVTM and CDR2 ANQGSEA come from the germline V gene. V was clipped by 3 bases and J by 1 base; unmatched bases: 1. The CDR3 has 13 amino acids. The chain uses TRBV29-1 and TRBJ1-1; the match to TRBD1 covers 8 bases. The TCR was taken from a woman aged 65 to 85 with COVID-19, enrolled during active disease. Sequenced material: peripheral blood. DNA for the CDR3: TGCAGCGTTGACAGGGGGCCGAACACTGAAGCTTTCTTT. Amino acids: CSVDRGPNTEAFF.